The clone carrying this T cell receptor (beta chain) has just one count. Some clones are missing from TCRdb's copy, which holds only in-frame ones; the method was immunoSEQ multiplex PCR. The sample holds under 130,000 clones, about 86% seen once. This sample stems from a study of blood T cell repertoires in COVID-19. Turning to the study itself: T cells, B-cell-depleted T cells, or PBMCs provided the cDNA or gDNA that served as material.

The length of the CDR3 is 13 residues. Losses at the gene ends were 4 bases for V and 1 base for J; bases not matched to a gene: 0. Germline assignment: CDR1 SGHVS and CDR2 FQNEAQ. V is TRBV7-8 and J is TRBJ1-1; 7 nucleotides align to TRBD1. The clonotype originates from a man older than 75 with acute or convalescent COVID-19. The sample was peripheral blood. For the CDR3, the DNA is TGTGCCAGCAGCTCAGGGGGGAACACTGAAGCTTTCTTT. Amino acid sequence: CASSSGGNTEAFF. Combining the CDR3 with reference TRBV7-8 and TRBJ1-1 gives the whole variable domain GAGVSQSPRYKVAKRGQDVALRCDPISGHVSLFWYQQALGQGPEFLTYFQNEAQLDKSGLPSDRFFAERPEGSVSTLKIQRTQQEDSAVYLCASSSGGNTEAFFGQGTRLTVV.